Here is one T cell receptor (beta chain) with its context. The antigen remains unidentified. V was clipped by 3 bases and J by 5 bases; unmatched bases: 7. CDR3 size: 13 residues. The germline V gene encodes CDR1 SQVTM and CDR2 ANQGSEA. Source study methods: In the immunoSEQ data, sequences were junction-only and lacked quality scores, so filtering differed. The repertoire was sequenced with immunoSEQ multiplex PCR; TCRdb's copy has only in-frame clones and lacks some. The V and J calls and the clone size are those of that table, but D and trimming were determined from the DNA. The sample has 1,400,000 or so clones; approximately 98.5% are singletons. These data originate in a study of shared clonotypes between healthy human individuals. Turning to the study itself: Per-donor plates numbered three CD4 naive, three CD4 memory, two CD8 naive and one CD8 memory.

Regarding the study as a whole: Among non-shared clonotypes, generation probabilities were lower than among those shared by all four donors.

Adults of Caucasian background living in Nashville, Tennessee made up all donors. This receptor was taken from a man in his thirties or forties in good health. Input material: naive CD4+ T cells sorted from blood. As for subset: CD45RA+ positively selected. The rearrangement uses TRBV29-1 and TRBJ2-7, with 7 bases lining up with TRBD1. The CDR3: CSVDSGQADEQYF. CDR3 nucleotide sequence: TGCAGCGTTGACTCTGGACAGGCTGACGAGCAGTACTTC.